A selection of T cell receptor beta chains follows, all from one sample in a study of T cells after yellow fever vaccination. TCRdb reanalysed the 5' RACE reads using MiXCR and keeps one entry per CDR3 protein. The data contain 150,000 to 200,000 distinct CDR3 sequences, 11% of them singletons. Sample: CD8+ T cells sorted from PBMCs, taken 15 days after the yellow fever booster vaccination. These TCRs come from a man aged 18 to 29 who received the YFV17D yellow fever vaccine. Both conserved end residues are part of each CDR3. A D gene is named only where the DNA matches it firmly. Clone size, where shown, is once, few, many, or a class for clones that have expanded.

CASSLTGAENEKLFF,TGTGCCAGCAGCCTAACAGGGGCCGAAAATGAAAAACTGTTTTTT,TRBV4-2,TRBD1,few,TRBJ1-4
CATSRGTANTEAFF,TGTGCCACCAGCAGAGGAACAGCTAACACTGAAGCTTTCTTT,TRBV15,NA,few,TRBJ1-1
CASSLGEGAAGYTF,TGCGCCAGCAGCCTCGGGGAAGGGGCTGCTGGCTACACCTTC,TRBV4-3,NA,many,TRBJ1-2
CASSYGTRDSYNEQFF,TGTGCCAGCAGTTACGGGACTAGAGACTCCTACAATGAGCAGTTCTTC,TRBV6-2/TRBV6-3,TRBD2,few,TRBJ2-1
CASSYGEGPHNEQFF,TGTGCCAGCAGCTACGGGGAAGGGCCACACAATGAGCAGTTCTTC,TRBV5-6,NA,NA,TRBJ2-1
CASSGGFANTEAFF,TGTGCCAGCAGTGGGGGCTTTGCGAACACTGAAGCTTTCTTT,TRBV27,NA,NA,TRBJ1-1
CASSFFRDGNTIYF,TGTGCCAGCAGCTTTTTCCGGGACGGAAACACCATATATTTT,TRBV11-2,NA,NA,TRBJ1-3
CASSEIQEGRETQYF,TGTGCCAGCAGTGAAATTCAGGAGGGCCGGGAGACCCAGTACTTC,TRBV25-1,NA,few,TRBJ2-5
CASSQEIGTGGLFSNQPQHF,TGCGCCAGCAGCCAAGAAATCGGGACAGGGGGTTTGTTTAGCAATCAGCCCCAGCATTTT,TRBV4-1,TRBD1,NA,TRBJ1-5
CASSLGQGLGTDTQYF,TGTGCCAGCAGCTTAGGACAGGGACTGGGCACAGATACGCAGTATTTT,TRBV11-1,NA,many,TRBJ2-3
CASRQGADTGELFF,TGTGCCAGCAGACAGGGGGCAGACACCGGGGAGCTGTTTTTT,TRBV6-4,TRBD1,NA,TRBJ2-2
CARSPGDGTYEQYF,TGTGCCAGGAGCCCGGGGGACGGAACCTACGAGCAGTACTTC,TRBV27,NA,NA,TRBJ2-7
CASSLLPSPNEQFF,TGTGCCAGCAGCTTACTCCCTAGCCCCAATGAGCAGTTCTTC,TRBV7-2,NA,NA,TRBJ2-1
CASSEGQSSYNSPLHF,TGTGCCAGCAGCGAGGGACAGAGCTCCTATAATTCACCCCTCCACTTT,TRBV6-6,TRBD1,NA,TRBJ1-6
CASSQDFRTGLPDTQYF,TGCGCCAGCAGCCAAGATTTTAGGACAGGGCTTCCAGATACGCAGTATTTT,TRBV4-3,TRBD1,many,TRBJ2-3
CASSPDSRPYEQYF,TGTGCCAGCAGTCCTGACAGTCGCCCCTACGAGCAGTACTTC,TRBV12-3/TRBV12-4,NA,few,TRBJ2-7
CASSQDRVGVLGTEAFF,TGCGCCAGCAGCCAAGATCGGGTAGGGGTTCTTGGCACTGAAGCTTTCTTT,TRBV4-3,NA,few,TRBJ1-1
CASSSASTSGGANEQFF,TGTGCCAGCAGCTCCGCCTCGACTAGCGGGGGGGCAAATGAGCAGTTCTTC,TRBV7-3,TRBD2,few,TRBJ2-1
CASSLDYFSTDTQYF,TGTGCCAGCAGTTTAGACTATTTTAGCACAGATACGCAGTATTTT,TRBV12-3/TRBV12-4,NA,NA,TRBJ2-3
CASSFGGYEQFF,TGTGCCAGCAGCTTCGGGGGCTATGAGCAGTTCTTC,TRBV5-4,NA,few,TRBJ2-1
CASSRKGQNNEQFF,TGCGCCAGCAGTCGCAAGGGACAGAACAATGAGCAGTTCTTC,TRBV23-1,TRBD1,few,TRBJ2-1
CASGSGWENEQFF,TGTGCCAGCGGGAGCGGATGGGAGAATGAGCAGTTCTTC,TRBV7-9,NA,many,TRBJ2-1
CASSLDRGQWRAYEQYF,TGTGCCAGCAGTTTAGACAGGGGACAATGGCGGGCCTACGAGCAGTACTTC,TRBV12-3/TRBV12-4,TRBD1,NA,TRBJ2-7
CASSPLTGVTDTQYF,TGCGCCAGCAGCCCGTTGACAGGGGTCACAGATACGCAGTATTTT,TRBV4-1,TRBD1,NA,TRBJ2-3
CASSRTGGKADTQYF,TGTGCCAGCTCCCGGACAGGGGGCAAGGCAGATACGCAGTATTTT,TRBV18,TRBD1,NA,TRBJ2-3
CASSPHYEQFF,TGTGCCAGCAGCCCCCACTATGAGCAGTTCTTC,TRBV5-5,NA,many,TRBJ2-1
CASGAAGPVNQPQHF,TGTGCCAGCGGGGCTGCAGGGCCGGTGAATCAGCCCCAGCATTTT,TRBV7-9,NA,NA,TRBJ1-5
CASSFLTGGWETQYF,TGTGCCAGCAGTTTTTTGACAGGGGGCTGGGAGACCCAGTACTTC,TRBV12-3/TRBV12-4,TRBD1,many,TRBJ2-5
CASGPPGRLVGYTF,TGCGCCAGCGGACCTCCGGGGAGGCTCGTTGGCTACACCTTC,TRBV5-1,NA,many,TRBJ1-2
CASSWRGTSGANVLTF,TGCGCCAGCAGCTGGCGGGGGACCTCTGGGGCCAACGTCCTGACTTTC,TRBV5-1,TRBD2,few,TRBJ2-6
CASSYRGLEQFF,TGCGCCAGCAGCTACAGGGGATTAGAGCAGTTCTTC,TRBV4-3,TRBD1,few,TRBJ2-1
CASGGGDTQYF,TGTGCCAGCGGGGGAGGAGATACGCAGTATTTT,TRBV7-9,NA,few,TRBJ2-3
CSVNGNGIYEQYF,TGCAGCGTGAATGGGAATGGGATATACGAGCAGTACTTC,TRBV29-1,NA,few,TRBJ2-7
CASSLGSTDYEQYF,TGTGCCAGCAGTTTAGGGTCGACGGACTACGAGCAGTACTTC,TRBV27,NA,NA,TRBJ2-7
CASSYEGGISNEQFF,TGTGCCAGCAGTTACGAGGGGGGAATCTCCAATGAGCAGTTCTTC,TRBV6-2/TRBV6-3,NA,NA,TRBJ2-1
CASRFTGKTEAFF,TGCGCCAGCAGGTTTACAGGGAAGACTGAAGCTTTCTTT,TRBV10-2,NA,NA,TRBJ1-1
CASSLVIKVHEQFF,TGTGCCAGCAGCCTAGTTATCAAGGTCCATGAGCAGTTCTTC,TRBV11-3,NA,NA,TRBJ2-1
CSVEVQDYEQYF,TGCAGCGTTGAAGTACAGGACTACGAGCAGTACTTC,TRBV29-1,NA,NA,TRBJ2-7
CASSTSGGVHTGELFF,TGTGCCAGCAGCACGAGCGGGGGGGTCCACACCGGGGAGCTGTTTTTT,TRBV7-9,TRBD2,many,TRBJ2-2
CSASFGDHGDTQYF,TGCAGTGCTAGTTTCGGGGATCATGGAGATACGCAGTATTTT,TRBV20-1,NA,few,TRBJ2-3
CASNSGTQYF,TGTGCCAGCAACTCCGGGACCCAGTACTTC,TRBV6-2/TRBV6-3,NA,few,TRBJ2-5
CASSAAGSYEQYF,TGTGCCAGCAGCGCAGCGGGCTCCTACGAGCAGTACTTC,TRBV7-6,NA,few,TRBJ2-7
CATSPSGREQYF,TGTGCCACCAGCCCCTCCGGGCGCGAGCAGTACTTC,TRBV15,NA,NA,TRBJ2-7
CASSLVAPPTDTQYF,TGTGCCAGCAGCTTAGTGGCGCCGCCGACAGATACGCAGTATTTT,TRBV7-8,NA,NA,TRBJ2-3
CASSSWRETARAYEQYF,TGTGCCAGCAGCTCCTGGCGGGAGACAGCCAGGGCCTACGAGCAGTACTTC,TRBV7-9,TRBD2,NA,TRBJ2-7
CATRLIGGSLRADTQYF,TGTGCCACCAGGCTAATCGGGGGATCCCTTCGCGCAGATACGCAGTATTTT,TRBV15,NA,few,TRBJ2-3
CASSLGHTLGSYNEQFF,TGTGCCAGCAGCTTGGGGCACACACTAGGCTCCTACAATGAGCAGTTCTTC,TRBV5-6,NA,few,TRBJ2-1
CASSQARLGQDNEQFF,TGTGCCAGCAGCCAAGCTAGGTTGGGACAAGACAATGAGCAGTTCTTC,TRBV4-2,NA,NA,TRBJ2-1
CASSFFGSAGETQYF,TGTGCCAGCAGCTTCTTTGGGTCAGCCGGAGAGACCCAGTACTTC,TRBV7-2,NA,few,TRBJ2-5